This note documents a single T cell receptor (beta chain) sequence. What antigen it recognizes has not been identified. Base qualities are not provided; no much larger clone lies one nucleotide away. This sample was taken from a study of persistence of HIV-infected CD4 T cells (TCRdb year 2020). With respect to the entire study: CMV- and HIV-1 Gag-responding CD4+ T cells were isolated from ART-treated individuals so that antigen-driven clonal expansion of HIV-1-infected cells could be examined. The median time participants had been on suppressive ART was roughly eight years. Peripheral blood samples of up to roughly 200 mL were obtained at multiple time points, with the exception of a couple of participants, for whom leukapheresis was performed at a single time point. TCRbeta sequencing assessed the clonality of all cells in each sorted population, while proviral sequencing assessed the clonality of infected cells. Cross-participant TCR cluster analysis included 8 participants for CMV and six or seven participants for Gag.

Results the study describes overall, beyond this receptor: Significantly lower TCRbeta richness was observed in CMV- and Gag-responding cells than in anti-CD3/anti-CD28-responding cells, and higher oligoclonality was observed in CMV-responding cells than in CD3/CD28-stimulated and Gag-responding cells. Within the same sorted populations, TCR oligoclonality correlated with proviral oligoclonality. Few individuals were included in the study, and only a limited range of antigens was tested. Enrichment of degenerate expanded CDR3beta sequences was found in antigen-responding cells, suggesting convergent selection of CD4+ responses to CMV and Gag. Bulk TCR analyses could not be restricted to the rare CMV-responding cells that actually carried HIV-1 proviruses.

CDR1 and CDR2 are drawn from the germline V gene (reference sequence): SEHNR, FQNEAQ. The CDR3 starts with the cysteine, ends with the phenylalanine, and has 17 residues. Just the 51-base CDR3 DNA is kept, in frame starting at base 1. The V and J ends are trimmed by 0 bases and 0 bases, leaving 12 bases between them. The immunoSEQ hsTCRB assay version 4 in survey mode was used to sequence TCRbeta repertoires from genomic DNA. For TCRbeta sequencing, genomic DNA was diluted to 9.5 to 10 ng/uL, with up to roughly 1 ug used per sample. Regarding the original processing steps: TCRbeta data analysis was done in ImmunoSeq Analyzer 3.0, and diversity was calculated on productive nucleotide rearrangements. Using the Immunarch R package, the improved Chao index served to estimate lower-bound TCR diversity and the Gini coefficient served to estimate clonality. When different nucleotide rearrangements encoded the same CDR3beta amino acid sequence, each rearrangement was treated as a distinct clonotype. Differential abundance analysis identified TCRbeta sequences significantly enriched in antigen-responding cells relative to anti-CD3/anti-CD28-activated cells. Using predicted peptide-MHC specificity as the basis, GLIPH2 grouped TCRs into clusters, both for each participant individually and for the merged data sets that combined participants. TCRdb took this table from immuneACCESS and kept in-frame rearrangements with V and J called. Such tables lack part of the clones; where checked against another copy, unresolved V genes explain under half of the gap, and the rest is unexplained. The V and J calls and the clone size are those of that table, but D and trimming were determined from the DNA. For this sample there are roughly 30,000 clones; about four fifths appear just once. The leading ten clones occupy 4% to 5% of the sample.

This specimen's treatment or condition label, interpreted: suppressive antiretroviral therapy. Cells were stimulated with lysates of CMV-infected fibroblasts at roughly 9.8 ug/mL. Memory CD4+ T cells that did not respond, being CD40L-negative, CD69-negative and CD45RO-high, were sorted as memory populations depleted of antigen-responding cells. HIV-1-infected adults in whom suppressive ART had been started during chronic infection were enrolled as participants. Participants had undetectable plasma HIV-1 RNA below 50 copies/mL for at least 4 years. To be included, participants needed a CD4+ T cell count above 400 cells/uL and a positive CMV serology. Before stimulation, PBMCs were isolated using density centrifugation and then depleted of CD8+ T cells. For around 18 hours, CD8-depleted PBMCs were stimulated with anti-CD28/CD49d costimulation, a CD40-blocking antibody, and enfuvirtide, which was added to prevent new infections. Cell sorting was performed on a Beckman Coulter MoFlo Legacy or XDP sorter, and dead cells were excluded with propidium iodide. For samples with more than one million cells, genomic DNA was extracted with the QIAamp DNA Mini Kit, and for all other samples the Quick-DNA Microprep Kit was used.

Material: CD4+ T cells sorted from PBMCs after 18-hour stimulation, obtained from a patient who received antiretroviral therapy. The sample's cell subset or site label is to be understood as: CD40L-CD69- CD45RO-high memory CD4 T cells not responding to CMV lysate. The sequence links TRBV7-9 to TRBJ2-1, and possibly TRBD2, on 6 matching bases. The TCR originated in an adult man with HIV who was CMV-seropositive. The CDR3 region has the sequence CASSLASGRFSYNEQFF. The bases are TGTGCCAGCAGCTTAGCTAGCGGTCGATTCTCCTACAATGAGCAGTTCTTC.